The 14 T cell receptor beta chains below were found in one sample sequenced in a study of early T cells in non-severe SARS-CoV-2 infection. TCRdb recomputed calls from the 5' RACE reads with MiXCR, one row per CDR3 protein. Here the sample spans approximately 64,000 distinct CDR3 sequences, around 4.7% being singletons. The sequencing input was whole blood. All receptors derive from an adult who was a healthcare worker with PCR-confirmed SARS-CoV-2 infection or an uninfected control (not recorded which).

This clonotype was seen repeatedly, ten times or more. The V and J genes are TRBV20-1 and TRBJ1-5; the D is unclear. This CDR3 is built from 15 residues. Per germline, CDR1 DFQATT and CDR2 SNEGSKA (reference sequence). Trimming stripped 0 bases from V and 0 bases from J, with 9 bases between. CDR3 sequence: CSAREEGGSNQPQHF. The CDR3 nucleotides are TGCAGTGCTAGAGAGGAAGGAGGTAGCAATCAGCCCCAGCATTTT.

This clonotype was counted ten times or more. The J gene is TRBJ2-1, the V gene TRBV7-9, with unresolved D. V gave up 2 bases and J gave up 4 bases, with 12 bases separating them. CDR3 length: 15 residues. In germline, CDR1 is SEHNR, CDR2 FQNEAQ (reference sequence). CDR3 residues: CASSLIPAAYNEQFF. The CDR3 nucleotides are TGTGCCAGCAGCTTAATCCCGGCCGCATACAATGAGCAGTTCTTC.

This clonotype was seen a handful of times. The J gene is TRBJ2-7, the V gene TRBV20-1; possibly TRBD2 for D (7 bases). In germline, CDR1 is DFQATT, CDR2 SNEGSKA (reference sequence). Trimming removed 3 bases at V and 1 base at J, with 13 bases between. This CDR3 region has 14 residues. The CDR3 sequence: CSASRAGASYEQYF. In DNA form, the CDR3 reads TGCAGTGCTAGCCGGGCGGGGGCTTCCTACGAGCAGTACTTC.

This clonotype has ten or more counts. The V call is TRBV29-1, the J call TRBJ1-1; TRBD1 is a possible D gene (5 bases). From germline, CDR1 is SQVTM and CDR2 ANQGSEA. Deletions cut 5 bases from V and 3 bases from J, with 13 bases between. The CDR3 sequence is 13 residues long. This chain's CDR3 is CSVSARGDTEAFF. The CDR3 region has the DNA TGCAGCGTTTCCGCCCGGGGGGACACTGAAGCTTTCTTT.

This clonotype came up many times. V and J are TRBV18 and TRBJ2-1; 8 bases line up with TRBD2. CDR3 length: 15 amino acids. CDR1 KGHSH and CDR2 LQKENI come from the germline V gene. With V trimmed by 4 bases and J by 3 bases, 5 bases remained unmatched. In nucleotides, the CDR3 is TGTGCCAGCTCACTTAGCGGGACACTCTACAATGAGCAGTTCTTC. Its protein is CASSLSGTLYNEQFF.

The table lists this clonotype with many counts. This chain connects TRBV9 to TRBJ2-1; 8 bases are a match to TRBD2. Germline CDR1 reads SGDLS; CDR2 reads YYNGEE. This CDR3 is built from 16 residues. The V gene end was trimmed by 0 bases and the J gene end by 9 bases; junction bases not matched to a gene: 11. The CDR3 sequence is CASSVVSGGAPSEQFF. CDR3 coding DNA: TGTGCCAGCAGCGTAGTTTCCGGGGGGGCCCCCAGTGAGCAGTTCTTC. The full variable domain, completed using reference TRBV9 and TRBJ2-1, is DSGVTQTPKHLITATGQRVTLRCSPRSGDLSVYWYQQSLDQGLQFLIQYYNGEERAKGNILERFSAQQFPDLHSELNLSSLELGDSALYFCASSVVSGGAPSEQFFGPGTRLTVL.

This clonotype occurred a few times. V gene TRBV7-9 combines with J gene TRBJ1-3, with a tentative D call TRBD1 (6 bases). Per germline, CDR1 SEHNR and CDR2 FQNEAQ (reference sequence). CDR3 length: 15 amino acids. Trimming removed 5 bases from V and 4 bases from J, with 15 bases in between. As DNA, the CDR3 is TGTGCCAGCAGCCTAGGTGGGGGCTACGGAAACACCATATATTTT. It translates to CASSLGGGYGNTIYF. The full variable domain, in which reference TRBV7-9 and TRBJ1-3 provide the parts outside the CDR3, is DTGVSQNPRHKITKRGQNVTFRCDPISEHNRLYWYRQTLGQGPEFLTYFQNEAQLEKSRLLSDRFSAERPKGSFSTLEIQRTEQGDSAMYLCASSLGGGYGNTIYFGEGSWLTVV.

This clonotype appeared many times. The chain couples TRBV3-1 to TRBJ2-3; TRBD1 agrees at 9 bases. V dropped 1 base and J dropped 3; count of bases not matched to a gene: 8. Germline V CDR1 and CDR2: LGHDT, YNNKEL (reference sequence). This CDR3 has 17 amino acids. DNA of the CDR3: TGTGCCAGCAGCCAAGTAGCTACAGGGGGCAGAACAGATACGCAGTATTTT. It is translated as CASSQVATGGRTDTQYF.

This clonotype was counted ten times or more. The chain joins TRBV6-5 to TRBJ2-7; TRBD1 might be the D (5 bases). The V gene's germline CDR1 is MNHEY and CDR2 SVGAGI. This CDR3 contains 14 residues. Trimming pared 6 bases from V and 2 bases from J, leaving 14 bases between. CDR3 sequence: CASRRGGPPYEQYF. The CDR3, as DNA: TGTGCCAGCAGAAGGGGCGGACCTCCCTACGAGCAGTACTTC.

Only a few counts were recorded for this clonotype. The chain combines TRBV20-1 with TRBJ2-3; no definite D call. This CDR3 is 12 amino acids long. Germline V CDR1 and CDR2: DFQATT, SNEGSKA (reference sequence). V was shortened by 3 bases and J by 6 bases, with 10 bases between the two germline ends. CDR3 bases: TGCAGTGCTAGGCCCCAGAGGGATACGCAGTATTTT. It codes for CSARPQRDTQYF.

This clonotype was detected many times. V gene TRBV11-2 combines with J gene TRBJ2-3, with 7 positions matching TRBD1. Germline CDR1 and CDR2: SGHAT and FQNNGV. V shed 0 bases, J shed 3 bases, and the junction held 3 bases outside the gene matches. The CDR3 extends over 15 amino acids. The CDR3 DNA sequence: TGTGCCAGCAGCTTAGACCCGGGACAGACAGATACGCAGTATTTT. Protein: CASSLDPGQTDTQYF.

This clonotype has a count of ten or more. The V and J genes are TRBV27 and TRBJ2-2, with D perhaps matching TRBD1 (6 bases). Trimming left V 3 bases short and J 4 bases short, with 9 bases between. This CDR3 has 14 residues. Looked up from germline, CDR1 is MNHEY and CDR2 is SMNVEV (reference sequence). The CDR3 DNA follows: TGTGCCAGCAGTTTGTCAGGGGCCACCGGGGAGCTGTTTTTT. This encodes CASSLSGATGELFF.

Many counts were recorded for this clonotype. The chain couples TRBV6-1 to TRBJ1-2; D is unclear. This CDR3 region has 14 residues. Germline values: CDR1 MNHNS, CDR2 SASEGT. V was pared by 3 bases and J by 7 bases, with 15 bases between. CDR3 sequence: CASSESPPPFGYTF. In nucleotides, the CDR3 is TGTGCCAGCAGTGAGAGCCCTCCGCCTTTTGGCTACACCTTC.

J is TRBJ2-3 and V is TRBV20-1; D is perhaps TRBD2 (5 bases). The CDR3 runs 14 residues. Germline CDR1 and CDR2: DFQATT and SNEGSKA (reference sequence). Trimming cost V 7 bases and J 2 bases, with 16 bases left between them. The CDR3 coding sequence is TGCAGTGTTCTCGGACTTTTATCCACAGATACGCAGTATTTT. Protein sequence: CSVLGLLSTDTQYF.